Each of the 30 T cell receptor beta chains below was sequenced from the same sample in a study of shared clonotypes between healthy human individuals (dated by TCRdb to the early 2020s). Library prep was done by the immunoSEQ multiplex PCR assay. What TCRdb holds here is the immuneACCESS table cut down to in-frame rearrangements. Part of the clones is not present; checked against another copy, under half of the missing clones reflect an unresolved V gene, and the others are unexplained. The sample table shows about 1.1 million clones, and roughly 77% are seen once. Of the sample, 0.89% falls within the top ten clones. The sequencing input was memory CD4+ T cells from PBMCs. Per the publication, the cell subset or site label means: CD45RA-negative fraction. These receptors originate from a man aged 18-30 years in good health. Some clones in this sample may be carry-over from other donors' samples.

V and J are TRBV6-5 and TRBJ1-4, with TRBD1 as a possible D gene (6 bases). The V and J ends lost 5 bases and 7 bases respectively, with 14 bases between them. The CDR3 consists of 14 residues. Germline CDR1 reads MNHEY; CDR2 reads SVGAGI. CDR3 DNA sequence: TGTGCCAGCAGTCCTGGACAGACCCCTGAAAAACTGTTTTTT. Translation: CASSPGQTPEKLFF.

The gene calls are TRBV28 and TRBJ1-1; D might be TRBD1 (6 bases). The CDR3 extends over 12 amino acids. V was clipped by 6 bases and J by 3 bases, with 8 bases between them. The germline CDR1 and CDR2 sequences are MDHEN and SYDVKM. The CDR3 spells CASRQGYTEAFF. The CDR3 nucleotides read TGTGCCAGCAGGCAGGGGTACACTGAAGCTTTCTTT.

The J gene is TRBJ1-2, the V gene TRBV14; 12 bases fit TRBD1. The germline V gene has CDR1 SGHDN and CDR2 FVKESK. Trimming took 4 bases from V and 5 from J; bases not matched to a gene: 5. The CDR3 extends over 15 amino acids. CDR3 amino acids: CASSRDRGRSYGYTF. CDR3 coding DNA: TGTGCCAGCAGCCGGGACAGGGGGCGTTCTTATGGCTACACCTTC.

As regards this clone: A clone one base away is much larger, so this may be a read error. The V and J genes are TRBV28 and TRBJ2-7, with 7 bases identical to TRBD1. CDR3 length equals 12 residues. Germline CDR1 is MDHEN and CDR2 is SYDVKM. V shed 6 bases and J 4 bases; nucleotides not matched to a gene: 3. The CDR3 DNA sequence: TGTGCCAGCAGCCCACAGGGGTACGAGCAGTACTTC. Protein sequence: CASSPQGYEQYF.

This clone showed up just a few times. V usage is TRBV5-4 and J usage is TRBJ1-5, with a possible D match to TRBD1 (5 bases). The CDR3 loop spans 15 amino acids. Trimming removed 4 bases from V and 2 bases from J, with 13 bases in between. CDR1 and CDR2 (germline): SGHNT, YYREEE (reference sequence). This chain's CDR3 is CASSPGFGGNQPQHF. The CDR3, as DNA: TGTGCCAGCAGCCCAGGGTTTGGTGGCAATCAGCCCCAGCATTTT.

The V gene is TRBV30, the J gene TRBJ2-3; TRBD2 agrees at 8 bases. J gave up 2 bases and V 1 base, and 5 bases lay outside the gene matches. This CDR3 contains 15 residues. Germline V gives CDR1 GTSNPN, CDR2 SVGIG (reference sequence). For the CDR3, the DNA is TGTGCCTGGAGTGGGGATAGCGGGAACACAGATACGCAGTATTTT. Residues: CAWSGDSGNTDTQYF.

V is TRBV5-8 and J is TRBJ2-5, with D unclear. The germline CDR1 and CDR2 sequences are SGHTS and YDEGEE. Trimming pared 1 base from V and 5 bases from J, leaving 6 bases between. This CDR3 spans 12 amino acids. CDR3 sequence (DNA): TGTGCCAGCAGCTTGTTTGCCGAGACCCAGTACTTC. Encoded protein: CASSLFAETQYF.

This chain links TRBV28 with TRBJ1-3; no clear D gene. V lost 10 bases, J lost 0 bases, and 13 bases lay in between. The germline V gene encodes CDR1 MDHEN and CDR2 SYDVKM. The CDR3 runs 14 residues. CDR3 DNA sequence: TGTGCCACCCTAGAGCGGAACTCTGGAAACACCATATATTTT. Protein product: CATLERNSGNTIYF.

CDR3 coding DNA: TGTGCCACCAGCAGAGGCCAAGTCTTCAAAAACATTCAGTACTTC. Protein sequence: CATSRGQVFKNIQYF. The gene calls are TRBV15 and TRBJ2-4; D gene uncertain. V was clipped by 1 base and J by 3 bases, with 10 bases between them. This CDR3 is built from 15 residues. CDR1 LNHNV and CDR2 YYDKDF come from the germline V gene (reference sequence).

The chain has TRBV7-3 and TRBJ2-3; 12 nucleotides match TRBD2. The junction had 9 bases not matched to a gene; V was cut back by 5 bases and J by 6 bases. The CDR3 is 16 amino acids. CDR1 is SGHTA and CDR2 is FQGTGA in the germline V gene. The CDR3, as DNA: TGTGCCAGCAGCCCCCTACTAGCGGGAGGCCCGGATACGCAGTATTTT. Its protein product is CASSPLLAGGPDTQYF.

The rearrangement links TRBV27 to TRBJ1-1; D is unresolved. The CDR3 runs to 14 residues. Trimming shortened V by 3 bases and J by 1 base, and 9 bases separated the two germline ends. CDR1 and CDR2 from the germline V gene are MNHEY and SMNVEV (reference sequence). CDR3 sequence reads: CASSLYSGNTEAFF. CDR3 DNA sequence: TGTGCCAGCAGTTTGTACTCAGGGAACACTGAAGCTTTCTTT.

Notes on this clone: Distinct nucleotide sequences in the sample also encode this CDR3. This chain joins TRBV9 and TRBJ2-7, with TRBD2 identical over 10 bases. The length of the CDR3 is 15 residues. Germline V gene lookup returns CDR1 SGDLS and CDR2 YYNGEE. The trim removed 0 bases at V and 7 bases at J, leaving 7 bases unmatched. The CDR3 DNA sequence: TGTGCCAGCAGCGTAGGGCTAGCGGGAGCAGGAGAGCAGTACTTC. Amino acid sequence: CASSVGLAGAGEQYF.

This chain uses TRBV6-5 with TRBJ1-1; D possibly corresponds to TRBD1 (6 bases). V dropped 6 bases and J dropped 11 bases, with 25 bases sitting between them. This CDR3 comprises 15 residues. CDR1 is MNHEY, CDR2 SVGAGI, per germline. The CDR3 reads CASSKGVVTGADAFF. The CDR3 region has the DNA TGTGCCAGCAGCAAGGGGGTGGTTACGGGGGCGGACGCTTTCTTT.

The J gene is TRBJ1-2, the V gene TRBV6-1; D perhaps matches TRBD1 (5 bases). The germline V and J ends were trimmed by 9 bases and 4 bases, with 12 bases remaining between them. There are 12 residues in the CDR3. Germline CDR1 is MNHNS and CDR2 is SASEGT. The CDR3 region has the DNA TGTGCCAGTTCTCAGGGAACCTATGGCTACACCTTC. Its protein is CASSQGTYGYTF.

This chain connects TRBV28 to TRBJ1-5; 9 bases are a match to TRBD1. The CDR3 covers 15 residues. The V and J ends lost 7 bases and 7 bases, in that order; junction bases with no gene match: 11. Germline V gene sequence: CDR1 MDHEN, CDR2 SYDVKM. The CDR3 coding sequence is TGTGCCAGCACCGTCGCCGGGACAGGGACCCAGCCCCAGCATTTT. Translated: CASTVAGTGTQPQHF.

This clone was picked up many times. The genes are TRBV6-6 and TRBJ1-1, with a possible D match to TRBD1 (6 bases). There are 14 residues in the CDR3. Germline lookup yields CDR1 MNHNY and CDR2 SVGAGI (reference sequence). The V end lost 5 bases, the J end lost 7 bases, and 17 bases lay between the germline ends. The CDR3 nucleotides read TGTGCCAGCAGTGGACTGGGGGGGGGCGGTGAAGCTTTCTTT. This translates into CASSGLGGGGEAFF.

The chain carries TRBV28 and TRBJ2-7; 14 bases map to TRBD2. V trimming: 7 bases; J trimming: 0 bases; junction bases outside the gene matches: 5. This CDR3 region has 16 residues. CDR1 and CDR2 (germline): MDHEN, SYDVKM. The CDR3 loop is CASTRTSGRLSYEQYF. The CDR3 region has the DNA TGTGCCAGCACAAGGACTAGCGGGAGGCTCTCCTACGAGCAGTACTTC.

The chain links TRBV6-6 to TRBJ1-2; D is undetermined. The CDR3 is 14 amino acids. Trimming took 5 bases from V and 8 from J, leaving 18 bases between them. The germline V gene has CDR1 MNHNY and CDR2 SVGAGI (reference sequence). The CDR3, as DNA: TGTGCCAGCAGTAGAGGCAGTCAGGCGGGAGGCTACACCTTC. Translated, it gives CASSRGSQAGGYTF.

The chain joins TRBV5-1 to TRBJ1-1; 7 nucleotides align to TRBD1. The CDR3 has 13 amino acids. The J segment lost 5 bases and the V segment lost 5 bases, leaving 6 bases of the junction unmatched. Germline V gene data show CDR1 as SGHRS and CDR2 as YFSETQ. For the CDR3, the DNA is TGCGCCAGCAGAGGGGGCAGCCCAACTGAAGCTTTCTTT. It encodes CASRGGSPTEAFF.

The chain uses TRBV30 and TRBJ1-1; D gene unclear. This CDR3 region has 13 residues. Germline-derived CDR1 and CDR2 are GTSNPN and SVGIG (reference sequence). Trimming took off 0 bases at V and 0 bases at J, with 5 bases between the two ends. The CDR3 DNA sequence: TGTGCCTGGAGTGTATTTATGAACACTGAAGCTTTCTTT. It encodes CAWSVFMNTEAFF.

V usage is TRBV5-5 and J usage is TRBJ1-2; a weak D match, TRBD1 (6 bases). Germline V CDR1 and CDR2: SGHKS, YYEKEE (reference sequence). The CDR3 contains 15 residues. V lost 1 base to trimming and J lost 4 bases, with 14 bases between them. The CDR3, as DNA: TGTGCCAGCAGCTTGTCTGGGGGCGTGAGCTATGGCTACACCTTC. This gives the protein CASSLSGGVSYGYTF. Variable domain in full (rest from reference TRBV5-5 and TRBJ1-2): DAGVTQSPTHLIKTRGQQVTLRCSPISGHKSVSWYQQVLGQGPQFIFQYYEKEERGRGNFPDRFSARQFPNYSSELNVNALLLGDSALYLCASSLSGGVSYGYTFGSGTRLTVV.

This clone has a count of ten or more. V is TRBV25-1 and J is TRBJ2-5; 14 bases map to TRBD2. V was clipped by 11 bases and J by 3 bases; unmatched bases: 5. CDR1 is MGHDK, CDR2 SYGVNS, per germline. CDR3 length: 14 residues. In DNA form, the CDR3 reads TGTGCCTCACGACTAGCGGGAGGGAAAGAGACCCAGTACTTC. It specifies CASRLAGGKETQYF. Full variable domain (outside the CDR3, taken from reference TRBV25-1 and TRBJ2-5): EADIYQTPRYLVIGTGKKITLECSQTMGHDKMYWYQQDPGMELHLIHYSYGVNSTEKGDLSSESTVSRIRTEHFPLTLESARPSHTSQYLCASRLAGGKETQYFGPGTRLLVL.

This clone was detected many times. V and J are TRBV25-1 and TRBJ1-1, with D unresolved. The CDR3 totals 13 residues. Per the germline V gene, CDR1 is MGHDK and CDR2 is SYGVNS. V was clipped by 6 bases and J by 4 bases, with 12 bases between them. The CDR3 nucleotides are TGTGCCAGCAGCATAGGGTTTGGCACTGAAGCTTTCTTT. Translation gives CASSIGFGTEAFF.

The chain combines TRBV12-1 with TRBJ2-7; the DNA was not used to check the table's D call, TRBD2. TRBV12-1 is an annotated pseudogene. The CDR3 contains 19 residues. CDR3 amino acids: CASSSRLAGENTGSYEQYF. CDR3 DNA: TGTGCCAGCAGCTCCAGACTAGCGGGAGAAAATACGGGCTCCTACGAGCAGTACTTC.

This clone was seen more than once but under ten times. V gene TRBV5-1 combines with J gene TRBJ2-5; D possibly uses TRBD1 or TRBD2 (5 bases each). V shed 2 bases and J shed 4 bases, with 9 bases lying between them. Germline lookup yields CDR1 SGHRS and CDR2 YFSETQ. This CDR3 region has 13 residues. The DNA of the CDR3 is TGCGCCAGCAGCTTTCCAGGGACAGAGACCCAGTACTTC. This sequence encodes CASSFPGTETQYF.

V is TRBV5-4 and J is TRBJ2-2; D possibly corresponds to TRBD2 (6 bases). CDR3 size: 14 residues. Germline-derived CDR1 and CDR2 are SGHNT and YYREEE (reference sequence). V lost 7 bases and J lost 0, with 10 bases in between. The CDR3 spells CASGRLANTGELFF. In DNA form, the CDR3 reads TGTGCCAGCGGTCGACTAGCGAACACCGGGGAGCTGTTTTTT.

CDR3 DNA sequence: TGTGCCAGCAGGGAATGGAGCGTGGTGGAGACCCAGTACTTC. Its protein product is CASREWSVVETQYF. V and J are TRBV7-9 and TRBJ2-5; D gene uncertain. Germline V gives CDR1 SEHNR, CDR2 FQNEAQ (reference sequence). This CDR3 has 14 amino acids. Trimming stripped 6 bases from V and 5 bases from J, with 16 bases between.

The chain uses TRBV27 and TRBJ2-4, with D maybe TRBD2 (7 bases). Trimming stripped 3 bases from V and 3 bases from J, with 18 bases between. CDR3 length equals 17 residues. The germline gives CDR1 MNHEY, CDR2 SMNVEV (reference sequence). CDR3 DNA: TGTGCCAGCAGTTTGGTTTCGGGGGGCGAGGTCAAAAACATTCAGTACTTC. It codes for CASSLVSGGEVKNIQYF.

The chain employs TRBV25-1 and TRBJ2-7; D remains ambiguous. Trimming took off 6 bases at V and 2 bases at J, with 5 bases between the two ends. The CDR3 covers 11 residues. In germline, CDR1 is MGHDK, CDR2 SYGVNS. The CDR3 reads CASRAAYEQYF. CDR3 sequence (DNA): TGTGCCAGCAGGGCAGCCTACGAGCAGTACTTC.

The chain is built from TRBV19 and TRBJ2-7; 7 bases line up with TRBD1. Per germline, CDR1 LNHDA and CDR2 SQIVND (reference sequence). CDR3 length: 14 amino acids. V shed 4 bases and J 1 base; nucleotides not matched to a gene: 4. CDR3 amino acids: CASSTDRVSYEQYF. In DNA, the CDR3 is TGTGCCAGTAGTACCGACAGGGTATCCTACGAGCAGTACTTC.